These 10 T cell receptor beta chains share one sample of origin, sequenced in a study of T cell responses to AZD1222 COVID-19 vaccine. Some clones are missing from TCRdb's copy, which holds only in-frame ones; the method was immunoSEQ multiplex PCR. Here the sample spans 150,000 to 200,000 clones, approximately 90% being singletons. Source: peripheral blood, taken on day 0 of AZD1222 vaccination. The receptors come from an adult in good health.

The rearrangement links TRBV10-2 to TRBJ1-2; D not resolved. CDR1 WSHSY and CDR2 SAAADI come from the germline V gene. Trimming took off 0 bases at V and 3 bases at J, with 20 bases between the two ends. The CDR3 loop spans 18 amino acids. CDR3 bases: TGCGCCAGCAGTGAGTCCGTTGCATTTGCACCCGGGGACTATGGCTACACCTTC. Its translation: CASSESVAFAPGDYGYTF.

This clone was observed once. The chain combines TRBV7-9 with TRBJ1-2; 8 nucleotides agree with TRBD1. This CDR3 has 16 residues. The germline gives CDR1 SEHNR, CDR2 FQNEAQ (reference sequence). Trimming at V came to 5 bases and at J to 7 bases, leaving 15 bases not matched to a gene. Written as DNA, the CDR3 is TGTGCCAGCAGCCGAGCGGGACAGGAGAAGGAAGCTGGCTACACCTTC. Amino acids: CASSRAGQEKEAGYTF.

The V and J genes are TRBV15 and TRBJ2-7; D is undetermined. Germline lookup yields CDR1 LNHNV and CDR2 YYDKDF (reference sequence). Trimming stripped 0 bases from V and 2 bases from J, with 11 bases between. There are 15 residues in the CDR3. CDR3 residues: CATSRDLRKTYEQYF. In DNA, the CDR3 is TGTGCCACCAGCAGAGATCTCCGCAAGACCTACGAGCAGTACTTC.

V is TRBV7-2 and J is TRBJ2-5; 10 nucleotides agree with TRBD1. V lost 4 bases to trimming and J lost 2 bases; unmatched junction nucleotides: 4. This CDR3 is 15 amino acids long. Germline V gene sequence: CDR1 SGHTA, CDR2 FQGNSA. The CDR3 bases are TGTGCCAGCAGCTCGACAGGGGGCTGGCAAGAGACCCAGTACTTC. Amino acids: CASSSTGGWQETQYF. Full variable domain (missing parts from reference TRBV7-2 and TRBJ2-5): GAGVSQSPSNKVTEKGKDVELRCDPISGHTALYWYRQSLGQGLEFLIYFQGNSAPDKSGLPSDRFSAERTGGSVSTLTIQRTQQEDSAVYLCASSSTGGWQETQYFGPGTRLLVL.

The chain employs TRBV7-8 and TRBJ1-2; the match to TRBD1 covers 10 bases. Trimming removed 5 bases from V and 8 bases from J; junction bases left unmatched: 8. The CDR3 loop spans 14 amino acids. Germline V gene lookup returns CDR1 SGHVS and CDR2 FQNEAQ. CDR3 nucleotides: TGTGCCAGCAGCAGAGACAGGGGGCGGGAAGGCTACACCTTC. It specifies CASSRDRGREGYTF.

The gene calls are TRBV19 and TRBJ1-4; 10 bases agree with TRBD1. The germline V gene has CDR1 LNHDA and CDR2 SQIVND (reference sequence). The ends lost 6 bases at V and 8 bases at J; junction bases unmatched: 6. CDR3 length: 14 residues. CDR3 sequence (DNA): TGTGCCAGTAGGCGGACAGGGGGGTTGGAAAAACTGTTTTTT. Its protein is CASRRTGGLEKLFF.

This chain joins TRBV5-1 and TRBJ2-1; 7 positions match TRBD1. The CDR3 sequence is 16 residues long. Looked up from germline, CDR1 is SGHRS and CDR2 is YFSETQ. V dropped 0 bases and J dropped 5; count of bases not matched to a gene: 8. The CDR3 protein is CASSLAGRGLDNEQFF. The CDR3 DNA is TGCGCCAGCAGCTTGGCCGGTAGGGGGCTAGACAATGAGCAGTTCTTC.

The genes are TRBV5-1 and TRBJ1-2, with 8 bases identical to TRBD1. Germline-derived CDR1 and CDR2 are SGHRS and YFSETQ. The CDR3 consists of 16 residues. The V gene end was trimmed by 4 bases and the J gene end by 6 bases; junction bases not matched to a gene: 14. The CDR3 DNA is TGCGCCAGCAGCCCCAACGCCGGACAGGGTGTAGATGGCTACACCTTC. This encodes CASSPNAGQGVDGYTF.

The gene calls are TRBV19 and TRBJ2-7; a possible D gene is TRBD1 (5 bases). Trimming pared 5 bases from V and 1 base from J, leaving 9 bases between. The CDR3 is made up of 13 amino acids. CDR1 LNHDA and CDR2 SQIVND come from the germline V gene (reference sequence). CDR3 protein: CASSVRASYEQYF. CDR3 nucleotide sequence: TGTGCCAGTAGTGTCAGGGCTTCCTACGAGCAGTACTTC.

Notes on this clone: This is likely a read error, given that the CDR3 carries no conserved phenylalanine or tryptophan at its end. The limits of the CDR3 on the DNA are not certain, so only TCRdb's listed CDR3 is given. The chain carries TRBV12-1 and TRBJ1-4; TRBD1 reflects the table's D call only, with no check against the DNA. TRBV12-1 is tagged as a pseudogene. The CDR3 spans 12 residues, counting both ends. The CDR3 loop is CASSPADRVEVR.